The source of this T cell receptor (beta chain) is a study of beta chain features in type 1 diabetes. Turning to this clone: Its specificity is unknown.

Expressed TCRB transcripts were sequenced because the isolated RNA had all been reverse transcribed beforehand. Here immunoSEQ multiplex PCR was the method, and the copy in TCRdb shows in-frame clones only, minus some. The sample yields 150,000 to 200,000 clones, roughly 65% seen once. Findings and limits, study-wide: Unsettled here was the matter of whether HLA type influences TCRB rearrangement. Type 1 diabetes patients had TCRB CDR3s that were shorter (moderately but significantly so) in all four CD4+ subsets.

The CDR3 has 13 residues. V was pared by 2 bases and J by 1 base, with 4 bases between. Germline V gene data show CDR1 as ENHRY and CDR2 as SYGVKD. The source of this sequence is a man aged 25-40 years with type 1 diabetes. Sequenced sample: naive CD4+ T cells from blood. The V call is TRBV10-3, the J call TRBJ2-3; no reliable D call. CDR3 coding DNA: TGTGCCATCAGTGAGGCCGGCACAGATACGCAGTATTTT. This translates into CAISEAGTDTQYF.